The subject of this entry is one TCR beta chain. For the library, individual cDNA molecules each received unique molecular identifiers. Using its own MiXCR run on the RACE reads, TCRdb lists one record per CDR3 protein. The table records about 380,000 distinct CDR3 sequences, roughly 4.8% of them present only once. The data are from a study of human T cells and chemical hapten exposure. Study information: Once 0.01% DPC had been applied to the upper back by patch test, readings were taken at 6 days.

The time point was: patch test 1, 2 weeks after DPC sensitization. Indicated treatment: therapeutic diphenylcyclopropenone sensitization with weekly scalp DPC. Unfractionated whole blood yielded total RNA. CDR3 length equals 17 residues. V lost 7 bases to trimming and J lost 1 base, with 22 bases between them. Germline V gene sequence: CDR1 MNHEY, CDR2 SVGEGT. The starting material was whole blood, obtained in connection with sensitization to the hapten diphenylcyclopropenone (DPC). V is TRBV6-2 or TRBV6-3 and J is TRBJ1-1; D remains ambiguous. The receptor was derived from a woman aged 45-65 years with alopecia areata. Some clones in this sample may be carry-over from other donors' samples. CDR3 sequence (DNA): TGTGCCAGCATCTTTTCCACTTTGGCAGATGGGAACACTGAAGCTTTCTTT. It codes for CASIFSTLADGNTEAFF.